The clone carrying this T cell receptor (beta chain) was counted a few times. No antigen is known for it. This record comes from a study of blood T cells in healthy people across ages. A sample-barcoded 5' primer and a J-beta primer mix were used in a second PCR of about 7 to 11 cycles. A template-switch adaptor that had 12 random nucleotides put a tag on each cDNA molecule. TCRdb fed the 5' RACE reads into MiXCR, producing one record per CDR3 protein. Here the sample spans around 620,000 distinct CDR3 sequences, roughly 29% being singletons. Study findings and constraints: Age brought a roughly linear fall in TCR beta diversity measured per million T cells.

Specimen: blood. The sequence came from a woman between 65 and 79 years old in good health.

This CDR3 reads CASSWDGFETF. CDR3 bases: TGTGCCAGCAGTTGGGACGGATTCGAGACCTTC. The chain is built from TRBV7-9 and TRBJ1-2; possible D gene TRBD1, 5 bases. Trimming cost V 6 bases and J 14 bases, with 16 bases left between them. CDR1 is SEHNR, CDR2 FQNEAQ, per germline (reference sequence). There are 11 residues in the CDR3.